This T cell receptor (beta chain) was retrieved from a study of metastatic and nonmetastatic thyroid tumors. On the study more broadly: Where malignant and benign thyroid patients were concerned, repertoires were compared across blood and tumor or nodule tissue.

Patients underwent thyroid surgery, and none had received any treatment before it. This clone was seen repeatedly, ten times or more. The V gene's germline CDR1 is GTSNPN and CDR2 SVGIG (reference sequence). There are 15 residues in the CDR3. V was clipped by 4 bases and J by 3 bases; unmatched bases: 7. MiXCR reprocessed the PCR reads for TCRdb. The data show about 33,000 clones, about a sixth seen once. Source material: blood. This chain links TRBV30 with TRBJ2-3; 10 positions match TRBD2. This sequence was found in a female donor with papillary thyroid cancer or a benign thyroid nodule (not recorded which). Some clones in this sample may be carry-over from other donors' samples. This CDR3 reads CAWKAGGPFTDTQYF. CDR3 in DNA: TGTGCCTGGAAAGCGGGAGGGCCATTTACAGATACGCAGTATTTT.